These T cell receptor beta chains were read from a single sample in a study of control samples from healthy donors and cancer patients. Generated by immunoSEQ multiplex PCR, the TCRdb table keeps only in-frame clones and is missing some. The profile shows about 54,000 clones, 95% to 97% of them singletons. Material for sequencing was blood. The source is a woman in her 30s in good health. CDR3s include the opening cysteine and the closing phenylalanine or tryptophan. Fields, in order: V gene, J gene, D gene, clone size, CDR3 DNA, CDR3 protein. The D gene is left open where the match is weak. Clone size is not always given. Where it is, it says once, few, many or a class for expanded clones.

v_gene: TRBV20-1; j_gene: TRBJ2-5; d_gene: NA; abundance: NA; CDR3nt: TGCAGTGCTAGTCCCCGAGAAGGGCGACAAGAGACCCAGTACTTC; CDR3aa: CSASPREGRQETQYF
v_gene: TRBV3-1/TRBV3-2; j_gene: TRBJ2-7; d_gene: TRBD2; abundance: NA; CDR3nt: TGTGCCAGCAGCCATGCAACTAGCGTTTACGAGCAGTACTTC; CDR3aa: CASSHATSVYEQYF
v_gene: TRBV27; j_gene: TRBJ2-7; d_gene: NA; abundance: NA; CDR3nt: TGTGCCAGCAGCCTAGGGGAGCACTACGAGCAGTACTTC; CDR3aa: CASSLGEHYEQYF
v_gene: TRBV9; j_gene: TRBJ2-1; d_gene: TRBD2; abundance: NA; CDR3nt: TGTGCCAGCAGCGTAGGTCTTCTAGCGGGATATAATGAGCAGTTCTTC; CDR3aa: CASSVGLLAGYNEQFF
v_gene: TRBV12-3/TRBV12-4; j_gene: TRBJ1-5; d_gene: NA; abundance: NA; CDR3nt: TGTGCCAGCAGTTTCAGTAGCAATCAGCCCCAGCATTTT; CDR3aa: CASSFSSNQPQHF
v_gene: TRBV6-1; j_gene: TRBJ1-1; d_gene: NA; abundance: once; CDR3nt: TGTGCCAGCAGTGATGGGAATTTGAACACTGAAGCTTTCTTT; CDR3aa: CASSDGNLNTEAFF
v_gene: TRBV28; j_gene: TRBJ2-1; d_gene: TRBD1; abundance: NA; CDR3nt: TGTGCCAGCACCCTCGGACAGGGAGGCAATGAGCAGTTCTTC; CDR3aa: CASTLGQGGNEQFF
v_gene: TRBV28; j_gene: TRBJ2-5; d_gene: NA; abundance: NA; CDR3nt: TGTGCCAGCAGCTGGAGGGACCGAGAGACCCAGTACTTC; CDR3aa: CASSWRDRETQYF
v_gene: TRBV11-2; j_gene: TRBJ2-4; d_gene: NA; abundance: NA; CDR3nt: TGTGCCAGCAGCTCAGGTCTTATTCAGTACTTC; CDR3aa: CASSSGLIQYF
v_gene: TRBV5-8; j_gene: TRBJ1-5; d_gene: NA; abundance: NA; CDR3nt: TGTGCCAGCAGCTTGCTCGGTGACGGACGCAATCAGCCCCAGCATTTT; CDR3aa: CASSLLGDGRNQPQHF
v_gene: TRBV27; j_gene: TRBJ2-7; d_gene: TRBD2; abundance: once; CDR3nt: TGTGCCAGCCAACCGGCGGGGGTGTACGAGCAGTACTTC; CDR3aa: CASQPAGVYEQYF
v_gene: TRBV3-1/TRBV3-2; j_gene: TRBJ2-5; d_gene: TRBD1; abundance: NA; CDR3nt: TGTGCCAGCGAAGACAGGGGTGGGAAGACCCAGTACTTC; CDR3aa: CASEDRGGKTQYF